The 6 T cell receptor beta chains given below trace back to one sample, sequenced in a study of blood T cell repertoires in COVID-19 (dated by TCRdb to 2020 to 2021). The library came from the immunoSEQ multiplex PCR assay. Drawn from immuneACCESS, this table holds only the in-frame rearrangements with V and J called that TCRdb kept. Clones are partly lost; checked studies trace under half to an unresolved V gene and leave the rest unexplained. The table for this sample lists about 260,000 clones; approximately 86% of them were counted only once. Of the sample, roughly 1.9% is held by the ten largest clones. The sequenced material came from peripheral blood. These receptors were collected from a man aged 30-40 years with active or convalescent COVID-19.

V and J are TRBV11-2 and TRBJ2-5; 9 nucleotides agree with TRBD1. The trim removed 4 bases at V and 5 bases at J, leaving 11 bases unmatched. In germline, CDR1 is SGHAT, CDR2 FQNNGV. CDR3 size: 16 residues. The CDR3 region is CASSSNSGTGLETQYF. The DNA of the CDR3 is TGTGCCAGCAGCTCAAATTCCGGGACAGGGCTGGAGACCCAGTACTTC.

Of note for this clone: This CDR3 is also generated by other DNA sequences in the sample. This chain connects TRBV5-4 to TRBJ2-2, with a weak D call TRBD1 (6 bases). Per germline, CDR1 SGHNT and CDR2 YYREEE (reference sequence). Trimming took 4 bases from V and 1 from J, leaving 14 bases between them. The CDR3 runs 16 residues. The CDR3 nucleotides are TGTGCCAGCAGCCCTCCGGGACAAGGGAACACCGGGGAGCTGTTTTTT. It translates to CASSPPGQGNTGELFF.

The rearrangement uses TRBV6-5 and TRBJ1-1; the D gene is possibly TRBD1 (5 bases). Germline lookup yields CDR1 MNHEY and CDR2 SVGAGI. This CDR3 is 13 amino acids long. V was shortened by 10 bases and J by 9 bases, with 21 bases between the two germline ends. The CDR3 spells CAIFDGSRGKAFF. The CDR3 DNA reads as TGTGCCATATTCGACGGGTCTCGGGGGAAAGCTTTCTTT.

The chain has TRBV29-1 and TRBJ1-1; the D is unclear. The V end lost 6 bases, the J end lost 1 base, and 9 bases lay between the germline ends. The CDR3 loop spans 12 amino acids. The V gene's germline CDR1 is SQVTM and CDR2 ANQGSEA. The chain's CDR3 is CSVLGGNTEAFF. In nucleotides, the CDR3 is TGCAGCGTGCTAGGTGGGAACACTGAAGCTTTCTTT.

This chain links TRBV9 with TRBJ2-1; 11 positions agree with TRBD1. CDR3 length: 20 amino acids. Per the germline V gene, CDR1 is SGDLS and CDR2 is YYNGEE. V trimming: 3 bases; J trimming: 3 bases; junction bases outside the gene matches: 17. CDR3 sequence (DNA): TGTGCCAGCAGCGGTCCTGTTGGGACAGGGGGATCTTGGCTCTACAATGAGCAGTTCTTC. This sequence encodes CASSGPVGTGGSWLYNEQFF.

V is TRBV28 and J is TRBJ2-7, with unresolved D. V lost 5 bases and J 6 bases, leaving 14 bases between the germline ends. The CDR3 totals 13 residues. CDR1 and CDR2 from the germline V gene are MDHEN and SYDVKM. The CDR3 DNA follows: TGTGCCAGCAGTGTTGGAGAAATGGGCGAGCAGTACTTC. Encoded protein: CASSVGEMGEQYF.